The sequence of this TCR beta chain was determined in a study of blood T cell repertoires in COVID-19. Background on the study: The United States, Italy and Spain supplied acute and convalescent COVID-19 samples.

Enrolled through a virtual design, the participants were between roughly 18 and 95 years of age and came from approximately 25 US areas. V lost 8 bases and J 8 bases, leaving 12 bases between the germline ends. Germline lookup yields CDR1 SNHLY and CDR2 FYNNEI. This CDR3 comprises 11 residues. Original data processing: Nucleated cell counts were estimated from reference gene primer amplification. The method was immunoSEQ multiplex PCR; TCRdb's version includes in-frame clones alone and lacks a portion of them. Clone size and V and J calls were adopted from that table, with D and trimming inferred from the DNA. The sample records hundreds of thousands of clones, more than 75% being singletons.

The specimen was PBMCs or T cells enriched from blood (not recorded which). V is TRBV2 and J is TRBJ1-1; D might be TRBD1 (5 bases). This receptor was taken from a man aged 25 to 40 with acute COVID-19. CDR3 sequence: CASGHKVEAFF. CDR3 DNA sequence: TGTGCCAGCGGACACAAGGTGGAAGCTTTCTTT. Full variable domain (outside the CDR3, taken from reference TRBV2 and TRBJ1-1): EPEVTQTPSHQVTQMGQEVILRCVPISNHLYFYWYRQILGQKVEFLVSFYNNEISEKSEIFDDQFSVERPDGSNFTLKIRSTKLEDSAMYFCASGHKVEAFFGQGTRLTVV.